The clone carrying this TCR beta chain came up many times. What it binds is unknown. This sample was included in a study of identical twins. The cDNA had a unique molecular identifier and a template-switch universal primer site. TCRdb re-derived calls from the 5' RACE reads in MiXCR, one entry per CDR3 protein. The data show around 250,000 distinct CDR3 sequences, about 8.3% seen once. Whole-study results and caveats: Some out-of-frame alpha sequences were shared by twins, and these showed excess low generation probability. Surplus twin overlap in beta out-of-frame sequences was less pronounced. Analyses of zero insertions could, in part, be confounded by invariant MAIT and iNKT cells.

CDR1 and CDR2 (germline): MRHNA, SNTAGT. The CDR3 consists of 13 residues. Trimming pared 5 bases from V and 5 bases from J, leaving 10 bases between. The sample was also reused in another study, on yellow fever vaccine responses in identical twins.

This TCR was recovered from a woman aged 18-29 years in good health. Sequenced: CD8+ T cells sorted from blood. The chain has TRBV6-4 and TRBJ2-1, with TRBD2 as a possible D gene (5 bases). CDR3 sequence reads: CASSRTPNNEQFF. In DNA, the CDR3 is TGTGCCAGCAGTAGGACTCCCAACAATGAGCAGTTCTTC.